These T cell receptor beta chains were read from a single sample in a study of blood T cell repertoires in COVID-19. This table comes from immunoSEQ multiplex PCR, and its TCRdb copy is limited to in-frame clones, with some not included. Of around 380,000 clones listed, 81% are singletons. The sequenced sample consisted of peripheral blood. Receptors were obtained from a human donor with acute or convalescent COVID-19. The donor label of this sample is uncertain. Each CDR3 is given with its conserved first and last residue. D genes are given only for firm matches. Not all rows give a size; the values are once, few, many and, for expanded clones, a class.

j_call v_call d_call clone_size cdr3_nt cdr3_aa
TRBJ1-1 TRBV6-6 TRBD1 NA TGTGCCAGCACTGACCTGGGACAGTCAAACACTGAAGCTTTCTTT CASTDLGQSNTEAFF
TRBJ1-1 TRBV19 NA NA TGTGCCACCCGTATAAGGGGACAGAACACTGAAGCTTTCTTT CATRIRGQNTEAFF
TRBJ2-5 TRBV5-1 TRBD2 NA TGCGCCAGCAGCATACAAGCGGGAGGGGGAGAGACCCAGTACTTC CASSIQAGGGETQYF
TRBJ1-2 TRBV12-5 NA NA TGTGCTAGTGGTTTGGACCCTCTTGGGGGGGGGCTAGCGGACTATGGCTACACCTTC CASGLDPLGGGLADYGYTF
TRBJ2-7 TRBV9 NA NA TGTGCCAGCAGCCCCTATGGGAGCTCCTACGAGCAGTACTTC CASSPYGSSYEQYF
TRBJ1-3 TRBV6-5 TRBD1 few TGTGCCAGCAGGCCGGACAGGAACTCTGGAAACACCATATATTTT CASRPDRNSGNTIYF
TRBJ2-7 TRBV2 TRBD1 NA TGTGCCAGCAGTAGGACAGGGCAAAGCTACGAGCAGTACTTC CASSRTGQSYEQYF
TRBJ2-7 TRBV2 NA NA TGTGCCAGCAGTGGGGGACTGCCCGAGCAGTACTTC CASSGGLPEQYF
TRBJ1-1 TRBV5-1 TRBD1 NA TGCGCCAGCAGCTTGGATTCAGGGGGGAACACTGAAGCTTTCTTT CASSLDSGGNTEAFF
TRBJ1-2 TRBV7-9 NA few TGTGCCAGCAGCTTACTCTATGGCTACACCTTC CASSLLYGYTF
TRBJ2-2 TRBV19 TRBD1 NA TGTGCCAGTAGGACAATACAGGGGCTGCCCGCGCGGGACACCGGGGAGCTGTTTTTT CASRTIQGLPARDTGELFF
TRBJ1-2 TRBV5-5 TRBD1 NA TGTGCCAGCAGCGGACAGGGCAACTATGGCTACACCTTC CASSGQGNYGYTF
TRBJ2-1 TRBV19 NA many TGTGCCAGTAGTCCGGGACTTATAACGTACAATGAGCAGTTCTTC CASSPGLITYNEQFF
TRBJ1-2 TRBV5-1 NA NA TGCGCCAGCACCTATTATGGCGCAGGTTATGGCTACACCTTC CASTYYGAGYGYTF
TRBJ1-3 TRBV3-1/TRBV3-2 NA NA TGTGCCAGCAGCCGGGTGACGGTCGGGATCTCTGGAAACACCATATATTTT CASSRVTVGISGNTIYF
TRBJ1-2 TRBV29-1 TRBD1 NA TGCAGCGTTGAAGAGTGGACAGGGGTAAAGGGGGCGTATGGCTACACCTTC CSVEEWTGVKGAYGYTF
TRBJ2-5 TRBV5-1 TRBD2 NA TGCGCCAGCCCTTCGAATCCGGGACTAGCGGGCCTCGGGGAGACCCAGTACTTC CASPSNPGLAGLGETQYF
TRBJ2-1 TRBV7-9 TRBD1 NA TGTGCCAGCAGCTTTGGGACAGGGGGCCTCAATGAGCAGTTCTTC CASSFGTGGLNEQFF
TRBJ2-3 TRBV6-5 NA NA TGTGCCAGCAGTTACAGGGGCGGGGCAGATACGCAGTATTTT CASSYRGGADTQYF
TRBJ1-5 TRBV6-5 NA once TGTGCCAGTACTTGGGGGCAGACCATCAATCAGCCCCAGCATTTT CASTWGQTINQPQHF
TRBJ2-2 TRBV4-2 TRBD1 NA TGTGCCAGCAGCCAAGGGACAGGGGGCGCGAGGACCGGGGAGCTGTTTTTT CASSQGTGGARTGELFF
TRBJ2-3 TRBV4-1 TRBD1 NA TGCGCCAGCAGCCCGGGACAGGTTAGCACAGATACGCAGTATTTT CASSPGQVSTDTQYF
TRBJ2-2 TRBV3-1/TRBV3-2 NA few TGTGCCAGCAGCCCCCGAAGCAGGGAGCTGTTTTTT CASSPRSRELFF
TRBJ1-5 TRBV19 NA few TGTGCCAGTAGTACACTCGGAGAGGGCGCGGGTCAGCCCCAGCATTTT CASSTLGEGAGQPQHF
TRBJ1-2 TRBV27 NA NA TGTGCCAGCAGTGAGGGTTCCGGCTACACCTTC CASSEGSGYTF